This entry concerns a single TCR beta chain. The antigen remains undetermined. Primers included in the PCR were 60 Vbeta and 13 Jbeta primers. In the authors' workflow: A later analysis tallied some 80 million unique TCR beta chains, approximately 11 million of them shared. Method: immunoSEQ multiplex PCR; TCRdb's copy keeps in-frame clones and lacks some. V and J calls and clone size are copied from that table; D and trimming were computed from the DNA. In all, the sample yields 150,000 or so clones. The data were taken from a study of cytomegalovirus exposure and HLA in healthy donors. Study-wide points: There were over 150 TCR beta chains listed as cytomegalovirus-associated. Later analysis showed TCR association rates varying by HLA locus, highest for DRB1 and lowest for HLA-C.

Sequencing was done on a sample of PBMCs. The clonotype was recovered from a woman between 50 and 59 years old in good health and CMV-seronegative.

CDR3 protein: CASSSPTAGDRGRYEQYF. CDR3 bases: TGTGCCAGCAGTTCCCCAACTGCCGGGGACAGGGGCCGCTACGAGCAGTACTTC. V usage is TRBV28 and J usage is TRBJ2-7; TRBD1 aligns across 10 bases. The CDR3 extends over 18 amino acids. Trimming removed 4 bases from V and 3 bases from J; junction bases left unmatched: 15. Germline V gene lookup returns CDR1 MDHEN and CDR2 SYDVKM.